These 12 T cell receptor beta chains were all obtained from the same sample, sequenced in a study of regulatory T cells in long-lasting Graves disease. In building TCR beta libraries, iRepertoire HTBI primers were used together with Arm-PCR of CDR3 regions. MiXCR was run by TCRdb on the multiplex PCR reads, yielding one entry per CDR3 protein. The table records approximately 350,000 distinct CDR3 sequences, roughly 16% of them present only once. Time point here: newly diagnosed GD, antithyroid drugs for less than 3 months. There was RNA extracted from PBMCs, and the TCR library was made from it. These data also featured in a second study, about T cells in Graves' hyperthyroidism and ophthalmopathy.

This material consisted of peripheral blood mononuclear cells (PBMCs), taken at new diagnosis, from a patient treated with antithyroid drugs. The receptor source for this set is a woman under 30 with Graves disease.

This clonotype was picked up many times. V is TRBV7-3 and J is TRBJ2-5; D is uncertain. This CDR3 is built from 13 residues. Germline CDR1 is SGHTA and CDR2 is FQGTGA. The V and J ends lost 2 bases and 7 bases respectively, with 11 bases between them. The CDR3 here is CASSLEGFATQYF. The CDR3 region has the DNA TGTGCCAGCAGCTTAGAAGGGTTCGCGACCCAGTACTTC.

The chain has TRBV25-1 and TRBJ2-7, with 7 bases matching TRBD1. Germline CDR1 reads MGHDK; CDR2 reads SYGVNS. The CDR3 loop spans 11 amino acids. Germline trimming cut 4 bases from V and 7 bases from J; bases unmatched to any gene: 1. The CDR3 bases are TGTGCCAGCAGTGGGACAGGAGAGCAGTACTTC. It encodes CASSGTGEQYF.

Details on this clonotype: This could be a read error, since a much larger clone is one nucleotide away. CDR3 nucleotide sequence: TGTGCCAGCAGCTTAGCCGCCGGGGGGCTGTTTTTT. Encoded protein: CASSLAAGGLFF. The V gene is TRBV11-3, the J gene TRBJ2-2; possible D gene TRBD2, 6 bases. Germline loops: CDR1 SGHNT, CDR2 YENEEA. The CDR3 covers 12 residues.

The chain uses TRBV5-4 and TRBJ2-1, with D hard to call. V was clipped by 1 base and J by 9 bases, with 17 bases between them. CDR1 and CDR2 (germline): SGHNT, YYREEE (reference sequence). The CDR3 has 15 residues. The CDR3 bases are TGTGCCAGCAGCTTGCTTTCCACGATTCAGAGTGAGCAGTTCTTC. Protein sequence: CASSLLSTIQSEQFF.

This clonotype was counted ten times or more. The CDR3 DNA sequence: TGTGCCACCAGTGCTAGGCAGCACTATGGCTACACCTTC. This translates into CATSARQHYGYTF. The rearrangement links TRBV24-1 to TRBJ1-2; no clear D. Germline loops: CDR1 KGHDR, CDR2 SFDVKD. Trimming shortened V by 5 bases and J by 3 bases, and 9 bases separated the two germline ends. The CDR3 extends over 13 amino acids.

The sample holds many counts of this clonotype. This chain uses TRBV12-3 or TRBV12-4 with TRBJ1-6, with D possibly TRBD1 on 6 matching bases. The CDR3 is 16 residues long. Trimming pared 4 bases from V and 0 bases from J, leaving 10 bases between. The CDR3 DNA reads TGTGCCAGCAGTTACAGGGCGCCCTCCTATAATTCACCCCTCCACTTT. Encoded protein: CASSYRAPSYNSPLHF.

In this sample, this clonotype turned up many times. The chain links TRBV7-9 to TRBJ2-3; tentative D call: TRBD1 (5 bases). CDR1 and CDR2 from the germline V gene are SEHNR and FQNEAQ (reference sequence). The CDR3 spans 15 residues. Trimming removed 1 base from V and 4 bases from J, with 12 bases in between. CDR3 sequence: CASSLGQGLSDTQYF. The CDR3 nucleotides read TGTGCCAGCAGCTTAGGGCAGGGTTTGTCAGATACGCAGTATTTT.

This clonotype came up many times. The V and J genes are TRBV20-1 and TRBJ2-3; TRBD2 matches 14 bases. Germline CDR1 and CDR2: DFQATT and SNEGSKA (reference sequence). The trim removed 3 bases at V and 4 bases at J, leaving 3 bases unmatched. The CDR3 is made up of 15 amino acids. The CDR3: CSARGLAGASDTQYF. Written as DNA, the CDR3 is TGCAGTGCTAGGGGACTAGCGGGAGCCTCAGATACGCAGTATTTT.

This clonotype has just a few counts. This chain joins TRBV18 and TRBJ1-5, with D possibly being TRBD1 (6 bases). The CDR3 spans 17 residues. The germline V gene has CDR1 KGHSH and CDR2 LQKENI. With 6 bases removed from V and 0 bases from J, the gap between germline ends came to 18 bases. CDR3: CASSEGGPPYSNQPQHF. The CDR3 DNA follows: TGTGCCAGCTCCGAGGGGGGACCCCCTTATAGCAATCAGCCCCAGCATTTT.

The table lists this clonotype with many counts. The chain is built from TRBV3-1 and TRBJ2-5; perhaps TRBD1 as D (6 bases). V was clipped by 0 bases and J by 4 bases, with 12 bases between them. Germline CDR1 reads LGHDT; CDR2 reads YNNKEL (reference sequence). This CDR3 has 15 amino acids. In nucleotides, the CDR3 is TGTGCCAGCAGCCAAGATACAGGGTTTGGAGAGACCCAGTACTTC. Amino acid sequence: CASSQDTGFGETQYF.

This clonotype was counted at least ten times. The chain links TRBV28 to TRBJ2-1; 9 bases align to TRBD2. The germline CDR1 and CDR2 sequences are MDHEN and SYDVKM. Unmatched junction bases numbered 11, after V lost 5 bases and J lost 6 bases. The CDR3 totals 16 residues. CDR3 DNA: TGTGCCAGCAGTCCCCCCGGAAGCGGGAGGATCAATGAGCAGTTCTTC. It encodes CASSPPGSGRINEQFF.

This clonotype showed up many times. The gene calls are TRBV6-1 and TRBJ1-1, with a possible D match to TRBD1 (6 bases). CDR3 length equals 13 residues. V lost 7 bases, J lost 1 base, and 10 bases lay in between. Looked up from germline, CDR1 is MNHNS and CDR2 is SASEGT. CDR3: CASINRENTEAFF. For the CDR3, the DNA is TGTGCCAGCATAAACAGGGAGAACACTGAAGCTTTCTTT.